These 31 T cell receptor beta chains came from one sample sequenced in a study of T cell responses to AZD1222 COVID-19 vaccine. Libraries were prepared by immunoSEQ multiplex PCR; TCRdb keeps only in-frame clonotypes and omits some of them. The table includes 100,000 to 150,000 clones, about 93% detected once. The source was peripheral blood, collected on day 0 of AZD1222 vaccination. The receptors were sampled from an adult in good health.

This clone was seen a handful of times. The V call is TRBV28, the J call TRBJ2-7, with D perhaps matching TRBD1 (7 bases). This CDR3 is built from 14 residues. Germline V gene sequence: CDR1 MDHEN, CDR2 SYDVKM. V was pared by 1 base and J by 7 bases, with 14 bases between. The CDR3 DNA follows: TGTGCCAGCAGTTTATTGCAGGGGGGATGGGAGCAGTACTTC. Encoded protein: CASSLLQGGWEQYF.

Comment on this clone: Other nucleotide sequences in the sample specify the same CDR3. The chain joins TRBV10-1 to TRBJ2-2, with 9 bases that match TRBD2. The J segment lost 6 bases and the V segment lost 3 bases, leaving 2 bases of the junction unmatched. Germline CDR1 reads WNHNN; CDR2 reads SYGVQD (reference sequence). The CDR3 extends over 14 amino acids. The CDR3 region is CASSELAGAGELFF. The CDR3 region has the DNA TGCGCCAGCAGTGAATTAGCGGGAGCCGGGGAGCTGTTTTTT.

V gene TRBV7-2 combines with J gene TRBJ1-3, with D possibly matching TRBD1 (6 bases). The germline CDR1 and CDR2 sequences are SGHTA and FQGNSA. The CDR3 has 14 amino acids. Between the trimmed V and J ends, which lost 6 bases and 2 bases, there was a span of 11 bases. The CDR3 loop is CASSTGSAGNTIYF. CDR3 bases: TGTGCCAGCAGTACAGGGTCAGCTGGAAACACCATATATTTT. Drawing the rest from reference TRBV7-2 and TRBJ1-3, the complete variable domain is GAGVSQSPSNKVTEKGKDVELRCDPISGHTALYWYRQSLGQGLEFLIYFQGNSAPDKSGLPSDRFSAERTGGSVSTLTIQRTQQEDSAVYLCASSTGSAGNTIYFGEGSWLTVV.

The rearrangement uses TRBV7-9 and TRBJ2-2; D not resolved. The CDR3 runs to 13 residues. Germline CDR1 SEHNR, CDR2 FQNEAQ (reference sequence). V lost 2 bases and J 6 bases, leaving 7 bases between the germline ends. The CDR3 sequence: CASSLYGPGELFF. The CDR3 DNA is TGTGCCAGCAGCTTATATGGACCCGGGGAGCTGTTTTTT.

This chain connects TRBV5-6 to TRBJ2-1; D call uncertain. V was clipped by 0 bases and J by 1 base, with 14 bases between them. Per the germline V gene, CDR1 is SGHDT and CDR2 is YYEEEE. This CDR3 is 17 amino acids long. In DNA, the CDR3 is TGTGCCAGCAGCTTGGTATCGGGCTTTTTTTCCTACAATGAGCAGTTCTTC. Translation gives CASSLVSGFFSYNEQFF. The variable domain in full, completed from reference TRBV5-6 and TRBJ2-1, reads DAGVTQSPTHLIKTRGQQVTLRCSPKSGHDTVSWYQQALGQGPQFIFQYYEEEERQRGNFPDRFSGHQFPNYSSELNVNALLLGDSALYLCASSLVSGFFSYNEQFFGPGTRLTVL.

The chain has TRBV7-9 and TRBJ1-4; D is unresolved. Trimming removed 3 bases from V and 8 bases from J, with 7 bases in between. CDR3 length: 12 residues. Germline V gene data show CDR1 as SEHNR and CDR2 as FQNEAQ (reference sequence). CDR3 region: CASSFVEEKLFF. CDR3 coding DNA: TGTGCCAGCAGCTTTGTGGAAGAAAAACTGTTTTTT.

This rearrangement joins TRBV5-6 to TRBJ1-2; TRBD1 is a possible D gene (6 bases). The CDR3 totals 14 residues. Per germline, CDR1 SGHDT and CDR2 YYEEEE. Trimming pared 0 bases from V and 3 bases from J, leaving 9 bases between. CDR3 sequence (DNA): TGTGCCAGCAGCTTGGTTGGGGGCTACTATGGCTACACCTTC. Protein product: CASSLVGGYYGYTF.

The rearrangement joins TRBV6-2 or TRBV6-3 to TRBJ2-1, with D perhaps TRBD1 (6 bases). Germline lookup yields CDR1 MNHEY and CDR2 SVGEGT. The CDR3 extends over 15 amino acids. The V and J ends lost 5 bases and 2 bases respectively, with 13 bases between them. The CDR3 is CASSDTGMTYNEQFF. CDR3 DNA: TGTGCCAGCAGTGACACAGGGATGACCTACAATGAGCAGTTCTTC.

This chain joins TRBV28 and TRBJ2-7, with 8 positions matching TRBD1. CDR3 length equals 15 residues. CDR1 MDHEN and CDR2 SYDVKM come from the germline V gene. V lost 2 bases and J lost 5; bases outside the gene matches: 8. As DNA, the CDR3 is TGTGCCAGCAGTTTAGCTACCAGGGGGCGTAACGAGCAGTACTTC. Its protein product is CASSLATRGRNEQYF.

The chain recombines TRBV19 with TRBJ2-5; 9 positions agree with TRBD2. The CDR3 loop spans 14 amino acids. In germline, CDR1 is LNHDA, CDR2 SQIVND (reference sequence). V dropped 6 bases and J dropped 1; count of bases not matched to a gene: 3. CDR3 coding DNA: TGTGCCAGTAGCGCTAGCGGGATCCAAGAGACCCAGTACTTC. As protein: CASSASGIQETQYF.

The chain couples TRBV7-6 to TRBJ2-3; weak D call: TRBD2 (5 bases). The V gene lost 4 bases and the J gene lost 0 bases, with 17 bases spanning the gap. The CDR3 consists of 17 residues. CDR1 SGHVS and CDR2 FNYEAQ come from the germline V gene. CDR3 residues: CASSSSDDYGSTDTQYF. CDR3 sequence (DNA): TGTGCCAGCAGCTCTTCCGACGACTATGGTAGCACAGATACGCAGTATTTT.

There are a few counts of this clone. The V gene is TRBV4-1, the J gene TRBJ1-5; 7 bases are shared with TRBD1. Germline V CDR1 and CDR2: MGHRA, YSYEKL. This CDR3 region has 15 residues. Losses at the gene ends were 0 bases for V and 7 bases for J; bases not matched to a gene: 6. The CDR3 bases are TGCGCCAGCAGCCAAGATTGGGCAGGGGGGCAGCCCCAGCATTTT. Its protein is CASSQDWAGGQPQHF.

The rearrangement uses TRBV13 and TRBJ1-3; 7 nucleotides line up with TRBD1. Germline V gives CDR1 PRHDT, CDR2 FYEKMQ (reference sequence). Trimming took 7 bases from V and 1 from J; bases not matched to a gene: 4. The CDR3 is 14 residues long. This CDR3 is CASTRTGSGNTIYF. The CDR3 DNA is TGTGCCAGCACCCGGACAGGTTCTGGAAACACCATATATTTT.

The sample holds one count of this clone. The rearrangement joins TRBV5-1 to TRBJ1-1, with a weak D call TRBD1 (6 bases). V dropped 5 bases and J dropped 4 bases, with 18 bases sitting between them. There are 15 residues in the CDR3. In germline, CDR1 is SGHRS, CDR2 YFSETQ. The CDR3 sequence is CASRELQGLGTEAFF. In nucleotides, the CDR3 is TGCGCCAGCAGGGAACTACAGGGCCTGGGCACTGAAGCTTTCTTT.

This clone came up once. J is TRBJ1-1 and V is TRBV6-6; D gene unclear. Per germline, CDR1 MNHNY and CDR2 SVGAGI (reference sequence). This CDR3 has 15 residues. Trimming took 0 bases from V and 6 from J, leaving 14 bases between them. CDR3 in DNA: TGTGCCAGCAGTTACTCGAGTATAGAGTCAGCTGAAGCTTTCTTT. Its protein product is CASSYSSIESAEAFF.

V gene TRBV6-5 combines with J gene TRBJ1-2; no reliable D call. Trimming cost V 0 bases and J 4 bases, with 15 bases left between them. CDR3 length: 16 amino acids. In germline, CDR1 is MNHEY, CDR2 SVGAGI. The CDR3 coding sequence is TGTGCCAGCAGTTACTCGAGGGTGGAAGGAACCTATGGCTACACCTTC. Translated: CASSYSRVEGTYGYTF.

The V and J genes are TRBV7-2 and TRBJ2-7; D remains ambiguous. The CDR3 length is 13 residues. Germline CDR1 SGHTA, CDR2 FQGNSA. V was trimmed by 0 bases and J by 6 bases, leaving 9 bases between them. CDR3 protein: CASSLAVRPEQYF. CDR3 in DNA: TGTGCCAGCAGCTTAGCGGTGCGGCCCGAGCAGTACTTC.

The chain combines TRBV4-3 with TRBJ1-1; no definite D call. CDR1 and CDR2 (germline): LGHNA, YSLEER. Trimming pared 0 bases from V and 4 bases from J, leaving 12 bases between. The CDR3 has 15 amino acids. The CDR3 DNA sequence: TGCGCCAGCAGCCAAGAGGACGGACGTGGCACTGAAGCTTTCTTT. The encoded protein is CASSQEDGRGTEAFF.

The gene calls are TRBV28 and TRBJ1-1; 7 bases fit TRBD1. The germline V gene encodes CDR1 MDHEN and CDR2 SYDVKM. This CDR3 comprises 16 residues. Trimming took 2 bases from V and 1 from J; bases not matched to a gene: 7. CDR3 DNA sequence: TGTGCCAGCAGTTTACCCCAGGGGGAGGGGAACACTGAAGCTTTCTTT. This sequence encodes CASSLPQGEGNTEAFF.

The chain is built from TRBV9 and TRBJ2-1; TRBD1 matches at 9 bases. CDR1 and CDR2 from the germline V gene are SGDLS and YYNGEE. CDR3 size: 15 residues. After removal of 4 bases from V and 6 bases from J, the junction contained 8 bases not matched to a gene. The CDR3 here is CASSIGTGLGNEQFF. CDR3 sequence (DNA): TGTGCCAGCAGCATTGGGACAGGGTTGGGCAATGAGCAGTTCTTC.

This chain uses TRBV28 with TRBJ1-3; 9 positions agree with TRBD1. The CDR3 has 15 residues. CDR1 is MDHEN, CDR2 SYDVKM, per germline. V was pared by 4 bases and J by 4 bases, with 5 bases of the junction left unmatched. The CDR3 spells CASSSTGTGGNTIYF. The DNA of the CDR3 is TGTGCCAGCAGTTCAACCGGGACAGGGGGAAACACCATATATTTT.

The chain couples TRBV2 to TRBJ1-1; a weak D match, TRBD1 (5 bases). Germline V gene lookup returns CDR1 SNHLY and CDR2 FYNNEI. CDR3 length: 16 residues. V was cut by 0 bases and J by 2 bases, with 13 bases left in between. The CDR3 DNA follows: TGTGCCAGCAGTGAAGCGAGGGGTTCGATCAACACTGAAGCTTTCTTT. This encodes CASSEARGSINTEAFF. Full variable domain (remainder filled in from reference TRBV2 and TRBJ1-1): EPEVTQTPSHQVTQMGQEVILRCVPISNHLYFYWYRQILGQKVEFLVSFYNNEISEKSEIFDDQFSVERPDGSNFTLKIRSTKLEDSAMYFCASSEARGSINTEAFFGQGTRLTVV.

This clone was seen a few times. This chain joins TRBV14 and TRBJ1-2, with D maybe TRBD1 (5 bases). Germline CDR1 and CDR2: SGHDN and FVKESK. CDR3 length: 13 residues. V was clipped by 8 bases and J by 5 bases, with 15 bases between them. In DNA form, the CDR3 reads TGTGCCAGCTCCCTAGGGACCGCATATGGCTACACCTTC. This encodes CASSLGTAYGYTF.

This clone was counted a single time. The J gene is TRBJ2-1, the V gene TRBV18; a possible D gene is TRBD1 (5 bases). Germline CDR1 KGHSH, CDR2 LQKENI. The CDR3 has 13 amino acids. V lost 3 bases and J 8 bases, leaving 11 bases between the germline ends. In DNA form, the CDR3 reads TGTGCCAGCTCACCGGGGCAGGGCGATGAGCAGTTCTTC. Protein product: CASSPGQGDEQFF.

This clone was seen a single time. This rearrangement joins TRBV30 to TRBJ1-6; D not resolved. The germline V gene has CDR1 GTSNPN and CDR2 SVGIG (reference sequence). The CDR3 is made up of 13 amino acids. V was shortened by 3 bases and J by 10 bases, with 13 bases between the two germline ends. This CDR3 is CAWRGTVGSPLHF. DNA for the CDR3: TGTGCCTGGAGAGGTACAGTCGGCTCACCCCTCCACTTT.

This chain joins TRBV2 and TRBJ2-7, with D hard to call. Germline V gives CDR1 SNHLY, CDR2 FYNNEI. The CDR3 covers 13 residues. V lost 6 bases to trimming and J lost 3 bases, with 12 bases between them. The CDR3 bases are TGTGCCAGCAGCCCATCCTCTAGCTACGAGCAGTACTTC. Translated: CASSPSSSYEQYF.

The rearrangement uses TRBV28 and TRBJ1-1; D call uncertain. Germline lookup yields CDR1 MDHEN and CDR2 SYDVKM. V gave up 6 bases and J gave up 0 bases, with 2 bases separating them. There are 11 residues in the CDR3. Written as DNA, the CDR3 is TGTGCCAGCAGAATGAACACTGAAGCTTTCTTT. Its protein product is CASRMNTEAFF. Full variable domain (missing parts from reference TRBV28 and TRBJ1-1): DVKVTQSSRYLVKRTGEKVFLECVQDMDHENMFWYRQDPGLGLRLIYFSYDVKMKEKGDIPEGYSVSREKKERFSLILESASTNQTSMYLCASRMNTEAFFGQGTRLTVV.

The genes are TRBV6-7 and TRBJ1-4; no clear D gene. TRBV6-7 is an ORF, and what it does is uncertain. The CDR3 loop spans 16 amino acids. V dropped 0 bases and J dropped 4 bases, with 12 bases sitting between them. The CDR3 reads CASSYSLGQNNEKLFF. The CDR3 nucleotides read TGTGCCAGCAGTTACTCGTTAGGGCAAAATAATGAAAAACTGTTTTTT.

The chain is built from TRBV11-2 and TRBJ2-1; D is uncertain. Trimming pared 5 bases from V and 7 bases from J, leaving 15 bases between. CDR3 length: 14 amino acids. Per germline, CDR1 SGHAT and CDR2 FQNNGV. In DNA, the CDR3 is TGTGCCAGCAGCCTCGACTGGAATAGAAATGAGCAGTTCTTC. Its translation is CASSLDWNRNEQFF. Looking up the rest from reference TRBV11-2 and TRBJ2-1 gives the full variable domain: EAGVAQSPRYKIIEKRQSVAFWCNPISGHATLYWYQQILGQGPKLLIQFQNNGVVDDSQLPKDRFSAERLKGVDSTLKIQPAKLEDSAVYLCASSLDWNRNEQFFGPGTRLTVL.

J is TRBJ2-7 and V is TRBV19, with 10 bases fitting TRBD2. V was pared by 5 bases and J by 4 bases, with 5 bases of the junction left unmatched. Germline assignment: CDR1 LNHDA and CDR2 SQIVND (reference sequence). CDR3 length: 14 amino acids. CDR3 in amino acids: CASSQAGGPYEQYF. The DNA for the CDR3 is TGTGCCAGTAGTCAAGCGGGAGGGCCGTACGAGCAGTACTTC. Combining the CDR3 with reference TRBV19 and TRBJ2-7 gives the whole variable domain DGGITQSPKYLFRKEGQNVTLSCEQNLNHDAMYWYRQDPGQGLRLIYYSQIVNDFQKGDIAEGYSVSREKKESFPLTVTSAQKNPTAFYLCASSQAGGPYEQYFGPGTRLTVT.

This sequence joins TRBV6-1 and TRBJ2-3; TRBD2 matches at 11 bases. With 2 bases clipped from V and 2 bases from J, the junction kept 3 bases outside the gene matches. This CDR3 has 16 residues. The germline gives CDR1 MNHNS, CDR2 SASEGT. Here the CDR3 DNA reads TGTGCCAGCAGTGAAAGACTAGCGGGAACCACAGATACGCAGTATTTT. Its protein is CASSERLAGTTDTQYF.